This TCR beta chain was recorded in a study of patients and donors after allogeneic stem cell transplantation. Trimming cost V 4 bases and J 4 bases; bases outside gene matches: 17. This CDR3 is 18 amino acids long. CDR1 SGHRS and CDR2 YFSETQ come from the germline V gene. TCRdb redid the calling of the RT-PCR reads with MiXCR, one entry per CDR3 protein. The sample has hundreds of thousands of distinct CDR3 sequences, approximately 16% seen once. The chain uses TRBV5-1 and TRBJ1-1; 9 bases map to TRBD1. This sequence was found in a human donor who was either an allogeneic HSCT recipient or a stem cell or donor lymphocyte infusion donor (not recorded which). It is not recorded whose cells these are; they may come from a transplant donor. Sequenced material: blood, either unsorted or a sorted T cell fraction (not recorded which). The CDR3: CASSPAQGAQGMGTEAFF. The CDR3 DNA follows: TGCGCCAGCAGCCCGGCACAGGGGGCGCAAGGGATGGGCACTGAAGCTTTCTTT.